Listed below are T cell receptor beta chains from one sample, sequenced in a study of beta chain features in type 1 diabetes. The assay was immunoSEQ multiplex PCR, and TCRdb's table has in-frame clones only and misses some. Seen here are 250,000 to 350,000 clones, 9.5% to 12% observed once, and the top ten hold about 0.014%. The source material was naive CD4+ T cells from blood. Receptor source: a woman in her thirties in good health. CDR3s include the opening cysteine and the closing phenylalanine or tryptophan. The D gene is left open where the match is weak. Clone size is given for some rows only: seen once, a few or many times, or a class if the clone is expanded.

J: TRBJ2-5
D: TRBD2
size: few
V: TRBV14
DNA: TGTGCCAGCAGCCTATGGACTAGCGGTCAAGAGACCCAGTACTTC
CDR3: CASSLWTSGQETQYF

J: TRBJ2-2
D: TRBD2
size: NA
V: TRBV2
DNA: TGTGCCAGCACTGAGGTAGCGGGAGTGCTGAACACCGGGGAGCTGTTTTTT
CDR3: CASTEVAGVLNTGELFF

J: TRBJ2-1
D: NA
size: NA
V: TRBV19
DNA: TGTGCCAGTAGTTATGGGGACACGGAGCAGTTCTTC
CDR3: CASSYGDTEQFF

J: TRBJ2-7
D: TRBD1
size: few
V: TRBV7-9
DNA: TGTGCCAGCAGCCCAAGGACAGGCCCGGGTGGCCACGAGCAGTACTTC
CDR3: CASSPRTGPGGHEQYF

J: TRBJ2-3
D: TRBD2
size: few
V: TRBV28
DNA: TGTGCCAGCTCGCGGGAGCCTTATACGCAGTATTTT
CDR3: CASSREPYTQYF

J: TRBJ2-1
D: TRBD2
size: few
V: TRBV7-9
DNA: TGTGCCAGAAAAGCGGGAGAGCCCTACAATGAGCAGTTCTTC
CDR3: CARKAGEPYNEQFF

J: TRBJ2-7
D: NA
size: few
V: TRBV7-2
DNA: TGTGCCAGCAGCCCCCACGCTAGATCCTACGAGCAGTACTTC
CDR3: CASSPHARSYEQYF

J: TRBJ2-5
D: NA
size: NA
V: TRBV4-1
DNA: TGCGCCAGCAGCATTCAGGAGACCCAGTACTTC
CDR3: CASSIQETQYF

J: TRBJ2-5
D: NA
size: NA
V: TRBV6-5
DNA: TGTGCCAGCAGTTTCGGACACTCCCAAGAGACCCAGTACTTC
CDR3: CASSFGHSQETQYF

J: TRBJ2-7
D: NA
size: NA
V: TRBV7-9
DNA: TGTGCCAGCAGCTTAAACGTAAATTCGGGATGGGCCTACGAGCAGTACTTC
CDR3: CASSLNVNSGWAYEQYF

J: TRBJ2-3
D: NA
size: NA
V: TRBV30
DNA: TGTGCCTGGAGCTTACGACTGGGGCAGTATTTT
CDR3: CAWSLRLGQYF

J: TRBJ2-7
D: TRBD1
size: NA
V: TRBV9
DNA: TGTGCCAGCAGCACCGGGACAGGGGGCTACGAGCAGTACTTC
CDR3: CASSTGTGGYEQYF

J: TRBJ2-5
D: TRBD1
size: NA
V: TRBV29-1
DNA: TGCAGCGCAAACCCAGGGGGATCAGGGCAAGAGACCCAGTACTTC
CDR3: CSANPGGSGQETQYF

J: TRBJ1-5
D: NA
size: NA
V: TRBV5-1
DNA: TGCGCCAGCAGCTTTGGTCAGGGCAACAATCAGCCCCAGCATTTT
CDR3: CASSFGQGNNQPQHF

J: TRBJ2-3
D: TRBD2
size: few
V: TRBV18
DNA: TGTGCCAGCTCACCTAGCGGGATGTGGACAGATACGCAGTATTTT
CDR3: CASSPSGMWTDTQYF

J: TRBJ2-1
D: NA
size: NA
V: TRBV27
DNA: TGTGCCAGCAGTCGTTCGCTCCAGGGTGGGACCTACAATGAGCAGTTCTTC
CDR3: CASSRSLQGGTYNEQFF

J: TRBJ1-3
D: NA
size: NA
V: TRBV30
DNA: TGTGCCTGGAGCCACGCTAACTCTGGAAACACCATATATTTT
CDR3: CAWSHANSGNTIYF

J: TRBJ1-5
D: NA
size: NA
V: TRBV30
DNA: TGTGCCTGGAGTCGGGACATGCTCAATCAGCCCCAGCATTTT
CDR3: CAWSRDMLNQPQHF

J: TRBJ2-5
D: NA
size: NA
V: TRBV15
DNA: TGTGCCACCAGCAGAATACAGGAGCCCCAAGAGACCCAGTACTTC
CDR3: CATSRIQEPQETQYF

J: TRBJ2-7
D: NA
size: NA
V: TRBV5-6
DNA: TGTGCCAGCTTGCGGGATCAGGTCAACGAGCAGTACTTC
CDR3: CASLRDQVNEQYF

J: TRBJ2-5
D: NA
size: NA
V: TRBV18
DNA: TGTGCCAGCTCACCACCGGCAGGGCAAGAGACCCAGTACTTC
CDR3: CASSPPAGQETQYF

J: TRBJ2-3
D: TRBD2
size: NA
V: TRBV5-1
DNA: TGCGCCAGCAGCGAGGGACTAGCGGGAGTAGATACGCAGTATTTT
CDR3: CASSEGLAGVDTQYF

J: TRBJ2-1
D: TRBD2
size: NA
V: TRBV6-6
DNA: TGTGCCAGCAGTCCCCGGACTAGCGGGACCTACAATGAGCAGTTCTTC
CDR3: CASSPRTSGTYNEQFF

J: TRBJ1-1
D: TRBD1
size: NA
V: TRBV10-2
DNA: TGCGCCAGCAGAGACAGGGAGAACACTGAAGCTTTCTTT
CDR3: CASRDRENTEAFF

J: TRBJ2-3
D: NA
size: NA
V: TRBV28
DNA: TGTGCCAGCCGGACAGCCATGAGGCAGTATTTT
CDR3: CASRTAMRQYF

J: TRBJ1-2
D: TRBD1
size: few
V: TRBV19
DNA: TGTGCCAGTAGTAACGGACAGGCCGGTGGTGGCTACACCTTC
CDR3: CASSNGQAGGGYTF

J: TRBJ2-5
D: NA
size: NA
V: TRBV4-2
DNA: TGTGCCAGCAGCCAAGAGGGGACAAGCCCCACGCACCAAGAGACCCAGTACTTC
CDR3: CASSQEGTSPTHQETQYF

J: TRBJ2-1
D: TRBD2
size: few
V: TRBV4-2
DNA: TGTGCCAGCAGCCATGGGATTGGGGCTAGCGGATCGGCTAATGAGCAGTTCTTC
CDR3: CASSHGIGASGSANEQFF

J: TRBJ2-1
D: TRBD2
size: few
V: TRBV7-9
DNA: TGTGCCAGCAGCTTAGGAGTAGCGGGAGGGTCTGAGCAGTTCTTC
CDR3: CASSLGVAGGSEQFF

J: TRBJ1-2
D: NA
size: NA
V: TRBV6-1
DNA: TGTGCCAGCAGTGAAGCGCTTCAGGTTGGCGGCTACACCTTC
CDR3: CASSEALQVGGYTF

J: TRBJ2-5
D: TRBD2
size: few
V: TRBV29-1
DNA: TGCAGCGTTGAAGATCACCCAGGACTAGCGGAATTGGAGACCCAGTACTTC
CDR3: CSVEDHPGLAELETQYF

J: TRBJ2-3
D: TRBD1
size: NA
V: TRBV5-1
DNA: TGCGCCAGCAGCCAAGGACAGGCCCCAGATACGCAGTATTTT
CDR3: CASSQGQAPDTQYF

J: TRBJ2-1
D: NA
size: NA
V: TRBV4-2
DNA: TGTGCCAGCAGCCAACTTCGGGAGAGTGAGCAGTTCTTC
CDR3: CASSQLRESEQFF